The subject of this entry is one T cell receptor (beta chain). V lost 6 bases, J lost 2 bases, and 14 bases lay in between. The CDR3 runs to 15 residues. Germline assignment: CDR1 SGHRS and CDR2 YFSETQ. These data come from a study of cytomegalovirus exposure and HLA in healthy donors. PCR was performed using 60 Vbeta and 13 Jbeta primers. TCRdb keeps only in-frame clones here, not all; method: immunoSEQ multiplex PCR. The top ten hold under 3% of the sample, which has 130,000 to 150,000 clones, under 70% seen once. Sequencing used PBMCs. This rearrangement joins TRBV5-1 to TRBJ2-2; weak D call: TRBD2 (5 bases). The receptor comes from a woman aged 25-40 years in good health and CMV-seropositive. CDR3 DNA sequence: TGCGCCAGCACCTCGAGGGCAGAAAACACCGGGGAGCTGTTTTTT. This gives the protein CASTSRAENTGELFF.